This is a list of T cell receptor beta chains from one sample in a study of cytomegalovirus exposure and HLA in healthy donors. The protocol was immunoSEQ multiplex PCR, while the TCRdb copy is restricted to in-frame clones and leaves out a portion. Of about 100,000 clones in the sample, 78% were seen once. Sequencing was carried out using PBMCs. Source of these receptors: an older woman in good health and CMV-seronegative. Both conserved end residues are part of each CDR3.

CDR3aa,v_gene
CASSPPGQGARGYTF,TRBV28
CASSTAGVNYEQYF,TRBV5-1
CASKGTGPMKTQYF,TRBV10-1
CAWSRQGITDTQYF,TRBV30
CASSQGTGGNGYTF,TRBV14
CSVDIYNEQFF,TRBV29-1
CASRGGLSYNEQFF,TRBV6-5
CASSTPRTGANEQYF,TRBV28
CASSRSGLNIQYF,TRBV14
CASSLVGQASTDTQYF,TRBV7-9
CASSVGGDFSYEQYF,TRBV9
CASSFWGDEQFF,TRBV27
CSVEEAGGPEPTYEQYF,TRBV29-1
CASSITGKGETQYF,TRBV19
CSVLGGGQETQYF,TRBV29-1
CASSDSGTGGDEQFF,TRBV6-4
CASSRGGLANYGYTF,TRBV6-5
CASSGRDRGFHEQYF,TRBV9
CASRDSANSPLHF,TRBV15
CASSYPDRITQYF,TRBV6-5
CASRSGGFQPQHF,TRBV2
CASSWTGGRTEAFF,TRBV5-1
CAISESKGIDQPQHF,TRBV10-3
CASSFPQGANEAFF,TRBV28
CASSLIGPMNTEAFF,TRBV5-6
CASSLPGGERGQYF,TRBV7-2
CASSYGGQKGQETQYF,TRBV6-5
CSVNIQGDTGELFF,TRBV29-1
CASSTQSQPQHF,TRBV7-8
CAWRTGSWGYTF,TRBV30
CASSLARGEEQFF,TRBV7-2
CSARDRVGTDTQYF,TRBV29-1
CASSFRGRETQYF,TRBV13
CSVVAVSTGELFF,TRBV29-1
CASSTTGWVYGYTF,TRBV2
CASTKVVDSNTEAFF,TRBV19
CASSQMATTDTQYF,TRBV4-3
CSASKGGGNQPQHF,TRBV29-1